These T cell receptor beta chains were read from a single sample in a study of technical replicates of blood from several donors. Sequencing was performed with immunoSEQ multiplex PCR; in TCRdb, only in-frame clones are kept and a portion is missing. The sample has about 86,000 clones; 95% to 96% are singletons. Sequencing used T cells isolated from PBMCs. All receptors come from a human donor in good health. CDR3s include the opening cysteine and the closing phenylalanine or tryptophan. The order of the fields is D gene, J gene, V gene, clone size, CDR3 protein, CDR3 DNA. D genes are given only for firm matches. Clone size is stated in some rows and not others, as once, few, many or a class when expanded.

-,TRBJ1-1,TRBV7-2,-,CASSLRSEAFF,TGTGCCAGCAGCTTACGTAGTGAAGCTTTCTTT
-,TRBJ2-5,TRBV6-5,-,CASGEVRKGGETQYF,TGTGCCAGCGGCGAAGTGAGGAAGGGCGGGGAGACCCAGTACTTC
-,TRBJ2-7,TRBV19,-,CASSDTGTPASYEQYF,TGTGCCAGTAGTGACACCGGGACACCGGCCTCTTACGAGCAGTACTTC
-,TRBJ2-7,TRBV9,-,CASSPFADKINEQYF,TGTGCCAGCAGCCCCTTCGCGGATAAAATAAACGAGCAGTACTTC
-,TRBJ2-3,TRBV10-3,-,CATQFNSDTQYF,TGTGCCACCCAATTCAATAGTGATACGCAGTATTTT
TRBD1,TRBJ1-2,TRBV25-1,-,CASRNRTGVGYTF,TGTGCCAGCAGGAACCGGACAGGCGTAGGCTACACCTTC
-,TRBJ1-2,TRBV27,-,CASSLSTGNYGYTF,TGTGCCAGCAGTTTATCTACAGGGAACTATGGCTACACCTTC
-,TRBJ2-7,TRBV7-6,-,CASSLAQGSRGEQYF,TGTGCCAGCAGCTTAGCGCAGGGATCAAGGGGGGAGCAGTACTTC
-,TRBJ1-4,TRBV6-6,once,CASSYPSGKEEKLFF,TGTGCCAGCAGTTACCCCTCCGGGAAGGAAGAAAAACTGTTTTTT
TRBD1,TRBJ2-3,TRBV7-3,once,CASSGTGGRTDTQYF,TGTGCCAGCAGCGGGACAGGGGGCCGCACAGATACGCAGTATTTT
-,TRBJ1-2,TRBV9,-,CASSVVEDNYGYTF,TGTGCCAGCAGCGTAGTAGAGGATAACTATGGCTACACCTTC
-,TRBJ2-1,TRBV7-9,-,CASSDSVSYNEQFF,TGTGCCAGCAGTGATAGCGTGTCCTACAATGAGCAGTTCTTC
TRBD2,TRBJ2-7,TRBV7-8,-,CASSRGTSGSHEQYF,TGTGCCAGCAGCCGTGGGACTAGCGGATCTCACGAGCAGTACTTC
-,TRBJ1-3,TRBV30,few,CAWSNSGNTIYF,TGTGCCTGGAGCAACTCTGGAAACACCATATATTTT
-,TRBJ2-2,TRBV30,-,CAWSRASTGELFF,TGTGCCTGGAGCAGGGCCAGCACCGGGGAGCTGTTTTTT
TRBD1,TRBJ1-4,TRBV19,-,CASSMTGSNEKLFF,TGTGCCAGTAGTATGACAGGGTCCAATGAAAAACTGTTTTTT
TRBD1,TRBJ2-1,TRBV2,-,CASSSRDRGIRWDNEQFF,TGTGCCAGCAGTTCCCGGGACAGGGGCATAAGGTGGGACAATGAGCAGTTCTTC
-,TRBJ2-1,TRBV2,-,CASTKDSNYNEQFF,TGTGCCAGCACTAAGGACAGTAACTACAATGAGCAGTTCTTC
TRBD1,TRBJ2-1,TRBV9,-,CASSSGQGTGNEQFF,TGTGCCAGCAGCTCGGGACAGGGGACGGGCAATGAGCAGTTCTTC
TRBD2,TRBJ2-7,TRBV11-3,once,CASSSLAGDLYEQYF,TGTGCCAGCAGTTCTCTAGCGGGAGACCTCTACGAGCAGTACTTC
TRBD2,TRBJ2-7,TRBV6-5,-,CASIVAGDLSYEQYF,TGTGCCAGCATTGTAGCGGGAGATTTGTCCTACGAGCAGTACTTC
-,TRBJ1-5,TRBV19,-,CASKDRVGDQPQHF,TGTGCCAGTAAGGACAGAGTGGGGGATCAGCCCCAGCATTTT
TRBD2,TRBJ2-7,TRBV28,-,CASSLHGRPHEQYF,TGTGCCAGCAGTTTACACGGGAGGCCCCACGAGCAGTACTTC
-,TRBJ2-7,TRBV6-5,-,CASSGHPLDEQYF,TGTGCCAGCAGCGGACACCCGTTGGACGAGCAGTACTTC
TRBD1,TRBJ2-5,TRBV7-3,-,CASSHGTGYGKETQYF,TGTGCCAGCAGCCATGGGACAGGGTACGGTAAAGAGACCCAGTACTTC
-,TRBJ1-2,TRBV5-1,-,CASSLSLTAEAYGYTF,TGCGCCAGCAGCTTGTCCCTGACGGCGGAAGCTTATGGCTACACCTTC
TRBD2,TRBJ2-1,TRBV6-5,-,CASSSSGRGGEQFF,TGTGCCAGCAGTTCTAGCGGGAGGGGAGGTGAGCAGTTCTTC
TRBD1,TRBJ2-7,TRBV2,-,CASSEVRGTGNYEQYF,TGTGCCAGCAGTGAAGTACGCGGGACAGGGAACTACGAGCAGTACTTC
TRBD1,TRBJ2-1,TRBV28,-,CASRPPGQGLNEQFF,TGTGCCAGCAGACCCCCGGGACAGGGTTTGAATGAGCAGTTCTTC
TRBD1,TRBJ2-7,TRBV7-6,-,CASSLRQGAHEQYF,TGTGCCAGCAGCTTGAGGCAGGGGGCCCACGAGCAGTACTTC
-,TRBJ1-2,TRBV21-1,few,CASSGTWTGCGYTF,TGTGCCAGCAGCGGGACCTGGACAGGGTGTGGCTACACCTTC
TRBD1,TRBJ2-1,TRBV5-8,once,CASSLGTGDNNEQFF,TGTGCCAGCAGCCTTGGGACAGGGGACAACAATGAGCAGTTCTTC
TRBD1,TRBJ1-2,TRBV9,-,CASSVVEGALGYGYTF,TGTGCCAGCAGCGTAGTGGAGGGGGCCTTAGGCTATGGCTACACCTTC
-,TRBJ2-7,TRBV7-9,-,CASSLPGQVYEQYF,TGTGCCAGCAGCCTACCGGGACAAGTCTACGAGCAGTACTTC
-,TRBJ1-3,TRBV5-4,-,CASSVDSPSSGNTIYF,TGTGCCAGCAGCGTGGACTCACCGAGCTCTGGAAACACCATATATTTT
-,TRBJ1-1,TRBV9,-,CASSEGGQNTEAFF,TGTGCCAGCAGCGAAGGTGGACAGAACACTGAAGCTTTCTTT
TRBD1,TRBJ2-7,TRBV7-2,-,CASSLQGQDPYEQYF,TGTGCCAGCAGCTTGCAGGGACAGGATCCCTACGAGCAGTACTTC
TRBD2,TRBJ2-1,TRBV5-4,-,CASSSGTSSNEQFF,TGTGCCAGCAGTTCCGGGACTAGCAGCAATGAGCAGTTCTTC
TRBD2,TRBJ2-1,TRBV27,few,CASSPQGLAYNEQFF,TGTGCCAGCAGTCCTCAGGGACTAGCCTACAATGAGCAGTTCTTC
TRBD2,TRBJ2-3,TRBV7-8,-,CASSSFLGGRVTDTQYF,TGTGCCAGCAGCTCATTTTTGGGCGGGAGGGTCACAGATACGCAGTATTTT
-,TRBJ2-7,TRBV7-9,-,CASSLEGQRYEQYF,TGTGCCAGCAGCTTAGAGGGACAAAGATACGAGCAGTACTTC
TRBD2,TRBJ2-2,TRBV19,-,CASRRTSGNTGELFF,TGTGCCAGTAGGAGGACTAGCGGTAACACCGGGGAGCTGTTTTTT
-,TRBJ2-3,TRBV10-1,-,CASSVPGTQYF,TGCGCCAGCAGTGTCCCGGGGACGCAGTATTTT
TRBD2,TRBJ2-1,TRBV6-6,-,CASSYGLAERDEQFF,TGTGCCAGCAGTTATGGACTAGCGGAGAGGGATGAGCAGTTCTTC
-,TRBJ2-5,TRBV28,-,CASSLMGLDGETQYF,TGTGCCAGCAGTTTGATGGGCCTTGATGGGGAGACCCAGTACTTC
-,TRBJ2-7,TRBV7-9,-,CASSFPRQSYEQYF,TGTGCCAGCAGCTTCCCCAGGCAGAGCTACGAGCAGTACTTC
TRBD1,TRBJ1-5,TRBV30,-,CAWSGTGLNQPQHF,TGTGCCTGGAGTGGGACAGGACTTAATCAGCCCCAGCATTTT
-,TRBJ1-2,TRBV13,-,CASSLTPRDGYTF,TGTGCCAGCAGCCTAACTCCCAGGGATGGCTACACCTTC
-,TRBJ1-1,TRBV19,-,CASSPTGPMNTEAFF,TGTGCCAGTAGTCCAACAGGGCCCATGAACACTGAAGCTTTCTTT
TRBD1,TRBJ1-1,TRBV6-5,few,CASSYWGTGVNTEAFF,TGTGCCAGCAGTTACTGGGGCACAGGGGTGAACACTGAAGCTTTCTTT
-,TRBJ2-2,TRBV7-2,-,CASSLVIQGLSGGELFF,TGTGCCAGCAGCTTAGTGATTCAGGGGCTAAGCGGCGGGGAGCTGTTTTTT
TRBD2,TRBJ2-3,TRBV9,-,CASSSLAGGVTDTQYF,TGTGCCAGCAGCTCACTAGCGGGAGGGGTCACAGATACGCAGTATTTT
TRBD1,TRBJ2-7,TRBV28,once,CASYDRGYEQYF,TGTGCCAGCTATGACAGGGGCTACGAGCAGTACTTC
-,TRBJ2-1,TRBV11-2,-,CASSLDQNNEQFF,TGTGCCAGCAGCTTAGACCAGAACAATGAGCAGTTCTTC
-,TRBJ1-2,TRBV6-1,-,CASSEGWRLGGYTF,TGTGCCAGCAGTGAAGGCTGGAGGTTGGGGGGCTACACCTTC
TRBD1,TRBJ2-7,TRBV10-3,-,CAIQGSSYEQYF,TGTGCCATACAGGGGAGCTCCTACGAGCAGTACTTC
TRBD1,TRBJ1-1,TRBV9,-,CASSVVGTGQINTEAFF,TGTGCCAGCAGCGTAGTAGGGACAGGACAGATCAACACTGAAGCTTTCTTT
TRBD1,TRBJ1-1,TRBV27,-,CASSSQGAVNTEAFF,TGTGCCAGCAGTTCCCAGGGGGCTGTGAACACTGAAGCTTTCTTT
-,TRBJ2-7,TRBV20-1,-,CSALSSYEQYF,TGCAGTGCTCTGAGCTCCTACGAGCAGTACTTC